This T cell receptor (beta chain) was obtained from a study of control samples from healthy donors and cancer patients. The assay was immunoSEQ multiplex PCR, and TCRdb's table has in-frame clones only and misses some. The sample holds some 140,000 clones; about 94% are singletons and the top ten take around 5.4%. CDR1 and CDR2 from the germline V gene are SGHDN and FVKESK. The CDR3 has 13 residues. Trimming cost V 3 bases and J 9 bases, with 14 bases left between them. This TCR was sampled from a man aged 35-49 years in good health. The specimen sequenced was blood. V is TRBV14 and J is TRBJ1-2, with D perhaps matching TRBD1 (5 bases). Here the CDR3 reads CASSQAPTESYTF. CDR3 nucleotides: TGTGCCAGCAGCCAGGCCCCGACAGAGAGCTACACCTTC.